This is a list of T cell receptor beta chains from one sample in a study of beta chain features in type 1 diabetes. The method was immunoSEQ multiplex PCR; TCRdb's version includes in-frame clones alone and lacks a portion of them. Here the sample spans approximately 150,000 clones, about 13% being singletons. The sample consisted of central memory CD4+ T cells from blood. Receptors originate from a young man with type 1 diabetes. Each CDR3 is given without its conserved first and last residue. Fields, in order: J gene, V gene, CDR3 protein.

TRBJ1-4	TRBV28	ASSLMTEGEEKLF
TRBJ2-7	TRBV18	ASSPRDREQY
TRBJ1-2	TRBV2	ASTLRGLTYGYT
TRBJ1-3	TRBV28	ASSLYRLDSGNTIY
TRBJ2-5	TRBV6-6	ASRTGEETQY
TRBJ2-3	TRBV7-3	ASSPWGGGATDTQY
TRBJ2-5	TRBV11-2	ASSSLARQETQY
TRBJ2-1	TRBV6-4	ASRALPSGPSNEQF
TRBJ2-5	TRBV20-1	SAAAVETQY
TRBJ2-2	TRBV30	AWSAKPGQGAGELF
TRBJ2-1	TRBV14	ASSHYRDSRSYNEQF
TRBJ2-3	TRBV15	AIQREYGDTQY
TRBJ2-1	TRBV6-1	ASSGTGWQF
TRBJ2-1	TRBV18	ASSPYGGEQF
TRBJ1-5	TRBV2	ASTPGLGRNQPQH
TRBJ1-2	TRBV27	ASRPPDRVGDGYT
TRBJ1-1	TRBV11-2	ASSLAGVDTEAF
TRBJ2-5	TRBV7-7	ASTAIGGAGETQY
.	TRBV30	AWAKKQQYEQY
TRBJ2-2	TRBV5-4	ASSPAFMGRVGELF
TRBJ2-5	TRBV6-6	ASSIRGVAETQY
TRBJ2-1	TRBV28	ASNPTGSYNEQF